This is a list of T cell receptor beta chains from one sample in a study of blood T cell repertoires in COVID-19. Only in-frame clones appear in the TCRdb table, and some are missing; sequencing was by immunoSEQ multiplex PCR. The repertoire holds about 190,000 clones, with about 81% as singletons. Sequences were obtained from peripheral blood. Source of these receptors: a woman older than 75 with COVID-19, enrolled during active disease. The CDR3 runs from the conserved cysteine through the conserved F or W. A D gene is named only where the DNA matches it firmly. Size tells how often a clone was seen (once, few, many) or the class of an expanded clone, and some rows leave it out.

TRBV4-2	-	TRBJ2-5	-	TGTGCCAGCAGCCAAGATGGACTGCGGGGAGAGACCCAGTACTTC	CASSQDGLRGETQYF
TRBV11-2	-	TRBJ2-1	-	TGTGCCAGCAGCTTAGATAGAAACAATGAGCAGTTCTTC	CASSLDRNNEQFF
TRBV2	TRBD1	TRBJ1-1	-	TGTGCCAGCAGGGCGGGACAGGGGGCAAACACTGAAGCTTTCTTT	CASRAGQGANTEAFF
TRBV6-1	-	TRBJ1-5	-	TGTGCCAGCAGTGAAGCGAGGCGAGGGTGGAGCAATCAGCCCCAGCATTTT	CASSEARRGWSNQPQHF
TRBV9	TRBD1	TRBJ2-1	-	TGTGCCAGCAGCGTAGATTCAGGGGGCTACAATGAGCAGTTCTTC	CASSVDSGGYNEQFF
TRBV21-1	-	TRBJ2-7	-	TGTGCCAGCAACAGAGAAACCGGGACAGGGCTATTATCCTACGAGCAGTACTTC	CASNRETGTGLLSYEQYF
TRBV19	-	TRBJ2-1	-	TGTGCCAGTAGTCCCCGACAGGTAACCTACAATGAGCAGTTCTTC	CASSPRQVTYNEQFF
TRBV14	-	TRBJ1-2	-	TGTGCCAGCAGCCTTCTGCAGGGTACCTATGGCTACACCTTC	CASSLLQGTYGYTF
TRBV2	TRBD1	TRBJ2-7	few	TGTGCCAGCAGGGGAGACAGGGGGGTCGAGCAGTACTTC	CASRGDRGVEQYF
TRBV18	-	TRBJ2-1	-	TGTGCCAGCTCAACCATGGCAGACAATGAGCAGTTCTTC	CASSTMADNEQFF
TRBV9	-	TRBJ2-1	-	TGTGCCAGCAGCGTAGTTGGGGCGGGGACCTACAATGAGCAGTTCTTC	CASSVVGAGTYNEQFF
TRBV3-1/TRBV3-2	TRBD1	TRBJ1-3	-	TGTGCCAGCAGCCAAGGACAGGGGGAAGGCACCATATATTTT	CASSQGQGEGTIYF
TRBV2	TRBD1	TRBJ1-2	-	TGTGCCAGTGGGGGACAGCTGAACTATGGCTACACCTTC	CASGGQLNYGYTF
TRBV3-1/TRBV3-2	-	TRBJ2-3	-	TGTGCCAGCAGCCAAGATCTACCCACAGATACGCAGTATTTT	CASSQDLPTDTQYF
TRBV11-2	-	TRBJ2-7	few	TGTGCCAGCAGCAACCATTTGGGTGAGGGTTACGAGCAGTACTTC	CASSNHLGEGYEQYF
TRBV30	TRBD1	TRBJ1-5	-	TGTGCCTGGAGTGCAGACAGGGGAGGACAGCCCCAGCATTTT	CAWSADRGGQPQHF
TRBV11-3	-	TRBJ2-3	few	TGTGCCAGCAGCTTGGGGGGAGATACAGATACGCAGTATTTT	CASSLGGDTDTQYF
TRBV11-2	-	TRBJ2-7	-	TGTGCCAGCAGCTTAGAGGCTAGCCTCTACGAGCAGTACTTC	CASSLEASLYEQYF
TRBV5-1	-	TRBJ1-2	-	TGCGCCAGCAGCTTGGAGGCGGTTTATGGCTACACCTTC	CASSLEAVYGYTF
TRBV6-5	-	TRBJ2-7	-	TGTGCCAGCAGTTACGAGCAGGACTACGAGCAGTACTTC	CASSYEQDYEQYF
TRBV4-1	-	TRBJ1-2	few	TGCGCCAGCAGCCAAGACGGTCTATATGGCTACACCTTC	CASSQDGLYGYTF
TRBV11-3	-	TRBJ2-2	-	TGTGCCAGCAGCCGAGGAGGGGCGGGGAACACCGGGGAGCTGTTTTTT	CASSRGGAGNTGELFF
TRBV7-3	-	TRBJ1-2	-	TGTGCCAGCGGTTTGGGAGGCCCGGAGCCCTCACCCTACTATGGCTACACCTTC	CASGLGGPEPSPYYGYTF
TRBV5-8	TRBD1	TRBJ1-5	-	TGTGCCAGCAGCTTGGCCATCTTCGGGACAGGGAATCAGCCCCAGCATTTT	CASSLAIFGTGNQPQHF
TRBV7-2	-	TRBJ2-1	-	TGTGCCAGCAGCTCCTCCTGGAGCTCCTACAATGAGCAGTTCTTC	CASSSSWSSYNEQFF